This TCR beta chain was retrieved from a study of cytomegalovirus exposure and HLA in healthy donors. The study ran its PCR with 60 Vbeta and 13 Jbeta primers. Profiled with immunoSEQ multiplex PCR; TCRdb holds only in-frame clones, not every one. Here the sample spans around 200,000 clones, 77% being singletons. The junction had 4 bases not matched to a gene; V was cut back by 8 bases and J by 8 bases. This CDR3 comprises 13 residues. Per the germline V gene, CDR1 is LNHDA and CDR2 is SQIVND (reference sequence). The clonotype was recovered from a female donor in good health and CMV-seronegative. The chain is built from TRBV19 and TRBJ1-4; 11 nucleotides match TRBD1. Sequenced: PBMCs. In DNA, the CDR3 is TGTGCCAGTTACGGGACAGGGGGAGAAAAACTGTTTTTT. As protein: CASYGTGGEKLFF.